This entry concerns a single T cell receptor beta chain. The data belong to a study of blood T cell repertoires in COVID-19. The CDR3 is 14 amino acids. V was clipped by 6 bases and J by 3 bases, with 15 bases between them. Germline V gene lookup returns CDR1 MDHEN and CDR2 SYDVKM. Original handling: Using reference gene primer amplification, nucleated cell counts were estimated. Method: immunoSEQ multiplex PCR; TCRdb's copy keeps in-frame clones and lacks some. That table furnishes V, J and clone size, whereas the DNA furnished D and trimming. The data contain approximately 89,000 clones, about 80% of them singletons.

J is TRBJ2-7 and V is TRBV28; the D gene is possibly TRBD1 (6 bases). Material for sequencing was peripheral blood. This TCR derives from a human donor in a cohort sampled during active COVID-19. The CDR3: CASSPPDRNYEQYF. The CDR3 nucleotides are TGTGCCAGCAGCCCCCCGGACAGAAACTACGAGCAGTACTTC.